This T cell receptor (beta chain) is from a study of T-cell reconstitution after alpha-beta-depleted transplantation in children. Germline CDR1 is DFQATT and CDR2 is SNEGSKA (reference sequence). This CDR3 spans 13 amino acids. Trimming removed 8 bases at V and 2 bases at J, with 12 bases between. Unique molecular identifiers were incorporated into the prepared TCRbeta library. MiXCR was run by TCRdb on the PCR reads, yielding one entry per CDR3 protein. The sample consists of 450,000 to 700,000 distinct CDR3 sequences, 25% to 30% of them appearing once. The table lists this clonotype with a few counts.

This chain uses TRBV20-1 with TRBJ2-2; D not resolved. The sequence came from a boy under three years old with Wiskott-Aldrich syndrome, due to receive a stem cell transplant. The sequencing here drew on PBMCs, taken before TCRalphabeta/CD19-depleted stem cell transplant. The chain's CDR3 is CSTPNYNTGELFF. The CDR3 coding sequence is TGCAGTACCCCGAATTACAACACCGGGGAGCTGTTTTTT.